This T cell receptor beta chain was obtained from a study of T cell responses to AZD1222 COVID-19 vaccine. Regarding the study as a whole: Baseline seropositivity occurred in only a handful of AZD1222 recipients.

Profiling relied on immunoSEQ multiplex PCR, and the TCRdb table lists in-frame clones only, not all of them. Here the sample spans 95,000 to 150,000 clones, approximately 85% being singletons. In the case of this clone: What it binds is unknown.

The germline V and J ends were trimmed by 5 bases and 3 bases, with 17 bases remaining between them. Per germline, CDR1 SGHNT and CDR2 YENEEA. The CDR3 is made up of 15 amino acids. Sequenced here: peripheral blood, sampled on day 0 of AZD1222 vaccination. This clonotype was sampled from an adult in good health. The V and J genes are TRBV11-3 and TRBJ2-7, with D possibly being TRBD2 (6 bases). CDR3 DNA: TGTGCCAGCAGCCTAGCGTCGGGATATCGCTACGAGCAGTACTTC. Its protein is CASSLASGYRYEQYF.